This is a list of T cell receptor beta chains from one sample in a study of post-analysis software for immune sequencing data. TCRdb re-called the PCR reads with MiXCR, one entry per CDR3 protein. Here the sample spans hundreds of thousands of distinct CDR3 sequences, 55% to 60% being singletons. The sequencing sample was made of blood. These receptors were obtained from a girl under 10 years old with multiple sclerosis. The CDR3 runs from the conserved cysteine through the conserved F or W. A D gene is named only where the DNA matches it firmly. The size entry is marked missing in some rows and otherwise reads once, few, many or a size class.

TRBV7-9	NA	once	TRBJ1-2	TGTGCCAGCAGCTTAGACAGATCCATCTTCTATGGCTACACCTTC	CASSLDRSIFYGYTF
TRBV12-3/TRBV12-4	NA	NA	TRBJ2-3	TGTGCCAGCAGTTTAGGGAGAGCAGATGTGCAGTATTTC	CASSLGRADVQYF
TRBV5-1	NA	NA	TRBJ1-4	TGCGCCAGCAGCTTGTACTCCGGGCCGAATGAAAAACTGTTTTTT	CASSLYSGPNEKLFF
TRBV7-2	NA	NA	TRBJ2-7	TGTGCCAGCAGCTTACGGCGCCACTACGAGCAGTACTTC	CASSLRRHYEQYF
TRBV6-5	TRBD1	few	TRBJ2-5	TGTGCCAGCAGTTCCACAGGGGTGACGACCCAGTACTTC	CASSSTGVTTQYF
TRBV29-1	NA	NA	TRBJ2-7	TGCAGCCTACGTACCCCACTGACCTACGAGCAGTACTTC	CSLRTPLTYEQYF
TRBV12-3/TRBV12-4	NA	once	TRBJ2-6	TGTGCCAGCAGTTTACAGGGGTCGGGTGGGGCCAACGTCCTGACTTTC	CASSLQGSGGANVLTF
TRBV1	NA	NA	TRBJ2-4	TGCACCAGCAGCCAAGATACCCCAACTAGCGGGGCTCTTCTCGTATGGGAGCAGTACTTC	CTSSQDTPTSGALLVWEQYF
TRBV7-9	TRBD2	NA	TRBJ2-3	TGTGCCAGCAGGGGGAGCGGGAGGTCCACAGATACGCAGTATTTT	CASRGSGRSTDTQYF
TRBV20-1	NA	NA	TRBJ2-1	TGCAGTGCTAGCCTCACAGCAGACAATGAGCAGTTCTTC	CSASLTADNEQFF
TRBV25-1	NA	NA	TRBJ2-1	TGTGCCAGCACTGGTGGTAGTGAGCAGTTCTTC	CASTGGSEQFF
TRBV3-1	NA	NA	TRBJ2-5	TGTGCCAGCAGCCAAGAAGGTCGAGGGGCCCAGTACTTC	CASSQEGRGAQYF
TRBV27	NA	NA	TRBJ2-7	TGTGCCACCAGCCCCCGGACAGAAGCTTACGAGCAGTACTTC	CATSPRTEAYEQYF
TRBV2	TRBD1	NA	TRBJ1-6	TGTGCCAGCAGTGACAGGGGGACGAATAATTCACCCCTCCACTTT	CASSDRGTNNSPLHF
TRBV20-1	NA	NA	TRBJ1-1	TGCAGTGCAAGGGGGGCCTCAGGGTGGGGCACCGAAGCTTTCTTT	CSARGASGWGTEAFF
TRBV5-1	NA	few	TRBJ1-2	TGCGCCAGCAGCTTGGGGGGCAGCCAAGGAGGCTATGGCTACACCTTC	CASSLGGSQGGYGYTF
TRBV27	NA	NA	TRBJ2-3	TGTGCCAGCAGTCCCTCGGGTAACCCAGATACGCAGTATTTT	CASSPSGNPDTQYF
TRBV27	TRBD1	few	TRBJ2-7	TGTGCCAGCAGCTCGACAGGGGGTCTAATTTACGAGCAGTACTTC	CASSSTGGLIYEQYF
TRBV7-6	NA	NA	TRBJ2-1	TGTGCCAGCAGCTTAGCTAGAGGTCCCGATGAGCAGTTCTTC	CASSLARGPDEQFF
TRBV20-1	NA	NA	TRBJ2-5	TGCAGTGCCCAGCTCCGGACTTTGGCCGCTCCGGCAGAGACCCAGTACTTC	CSAQLRTLAAPAETQYF
TRBV12-3/TRBV12-4	NA	few	TRBJ1-2	TGTGCCAGCAGTTTGGAAACGGCCCCCTCCAACTATGGCTACACCTTC	CASSLETAPSNYGYTF
TRBV11-2	NA	NA	TRBJ1-1	TGTGCCAGCAGCTTAGGTAGGGGCAGCAAACTCACTGAAGCTTTCTTT	CASSLGRGSKLTEAFF
TRBV29-1	TRBD2	few	TRBJ2-3	TGCAGCGTTGTTCCTCAAGCGGGGACAGATACGCAGTATTTT	CSVVPQAGTDTQYF
TRBV27	NA	NA	TRBJ2-7	TGTGCCAGCAGCGGTTCGGCAGGGGCGACCTACGAGCAGTACTTC	CASSGSAGATYEQYF
TRBV10-3	TRBD1	NA	TRBJ2-7	TGTGCCATCAGTGGGTCTGGACAGGGGGGATCCTACGAGCAGTACTTC	CAISGSGQGGSYEQYF
TRBV3-1	NA	NA	TRBJ2-7	TGTGCCAGCAGCCACACCCTGGGACCCCAGGAGCAGTACTTC	CASSHTLGPQEQYF
TRBV11-2	NA	NA	TRBJ2-3	TGTGCCAGCAGCTTAAAACATCCAGATACGCAGTATTTT	CASSLKHPDTQYF
TRBV29-1	NA	NA	TRBJ2-3	TGCAGCGTTGATAAGTGGGATACGCAGTATTTT	CSVDKWDTQYF
TRBV7-9	TRBD1	NA	TRBJ2-5	TGTGCCAGCAGTCCTCGACAGGGGCAATTGGAGACCCAGTACTTC	CASSPRQGQLETQYF
TRBV5-1	TRBD2	few	TRBJ2-1	TGCGCCAGCAGCATTAGCGGCGGGGGCAATGAGCAGTTCTTC	CASSISGGGNEQFF
TRBV11-2	NA	NA	TRBJ2-7	TGTGCCAGCAGCTCCCTACAGGGTATCTCCTACGAGCAGTACTTC	CASSSLQGISYEQYF
TRBV12-3/TRBV12-4	NA	NA	TRBJ2-7	TGTGCCAGCAGTCCACAATCAAGCTACGAGCAGTACTTC	CASSPQSSYEQYF
TRBV18	TRBD1	NA	TRBJ2-5	TGTGCCAGCTCACCCACCGTGGGACAGGGAAGAGAGACCCAGTACTTC	CASSPTVGQGRETQYF
TRBV27	NA	NA	TRBJ2-4	TGTGCCAGCAGTCCGGGAGAAGGAAGGAAAAACATTCAGTACTTC	CASSPGEGRKNIQYF
TRBV29-1	NA	few	TRBJ1-1	TGCAGCGTTGGTTGGAGGGAGAACACTGAAGCTTTCTTT	CSVGWRENTEAFF
TRBV5-4	TRBD2	NA	TRBJ2-3	TGTGCCAGCAGCTTGAAGACTAGCGGGCCCACAGATACGCAGTATTTT	CASSLKTSGPTDTQYF
TRBV20-1	NA	few	TRBJ2-5	TGCAGTGCTAGAGGGCGTCGCTCGTCCCAAGAGACCCAGTACTTC	CSARGRRSSQETQYF
TRBV7-9	TRBD2	NA	TRBJ2-1	TGTGCCAGCGACCCCGGGAGGGCCGTCAATGAGCAGTTCTTC	CASDPGRAVNEQFF
TRBV7-6	TRBD2	NA	TRBJ2-7	TGTGCCAGCAGCTTAGTAAACGGACTAGCGGGACAAATCACCTACGAGCAGTACTTC	CASSLVNGLAGQITYEQYF
TRBV6-5	TRBD2	NA	TRBJ2-4	TGTGCCAGCAGTTACTCGAAGGTCAGCGGGGCTTACATTCAGTACTTC	CASSYSKVSGAYIQYF
TRBV29-1	TRBD1	NA	TRBJ1-2	TGCAGCGGGGACCCAGGGGGTAATGGCTACACCTTC	CSGDPGGNGYTF